A single T cell receptor (beta chain) is shown here with its context. This sample was taken from a study of blood T cell repertoires in COVID-19. Participants reported their clinical history, and cohort assignment relied on those reports. Method: immunoSEQ multiplex PCR; TCRdb's copy keeps in-frame clones and lacks some. The sample has hundreds of thousands of clones; 75% to 90% are singletons. Trimming left V 6 bases short and J 3 bases short, with 12 bases between. Germline V lookup: CDR1 MDHEN, CDR2 SYDVKM. CDR3 length: 13 amino acids. The chain joins TRBV28 to TRBJ2-7, with unresolved D. This sequence originates from a man between 18 and 35 years old who had recovered from COVID-19. The sequenced sample consisted of PBMCs or T cells enriched from blood (not recorded which). The CDR3: CASSESAGYEQYF. The CDR3 nucleotides read TGTGCCAGCAGCGAGAGTGCCGGCTACGAGCAGTACTTC.